The sequence of this TCR beta chain was determined in a study of cytomegalovirus exposure and HLA in healthy donors. Study-level background: Genetic ancestry analysis placed about 76% of the roughly 400 donors that were genotyped in the Caucasian-associated cluster. Study-level findings and limits: CMV serostatus was the only immune exposure information that was available. In a later analysis, common viral pathogens appeared linked to several of the most significant clusters.

In regard to this clone: As yet, its antigen is unknown.

Researchers ran the PCR with 60 Vbeta and 13 Jbeta primers. Repertoires were generated with immunoSEQ multiplex PCR, while TCRdb's copy carries only in-frame clones and drops some. The sample yields some 80,000 clones, more than 60% seen once. Germline loops: CDR1 SGHNT, CDR2 YYREEE (reference sequence). The CDR3 is 15 amino acids. V was cut by 4 bases and J by 5 bases, with 19 bases left in between. The chain carries TRBV5-4 and TRBJ2-7; perhaps TRBD1 as D (6 bases). This clonotype was sampled from a man aged 40-55 years in good health and CMV-seronegative. The specimen sequenced was PBMCs. Here the CDR3 DNA reads TGTGCCAGCAGCACCCACAGGGTTCTGGGCCACGAGCAGTACTTC. It is translated as CASSTHRVLGHEQYF.